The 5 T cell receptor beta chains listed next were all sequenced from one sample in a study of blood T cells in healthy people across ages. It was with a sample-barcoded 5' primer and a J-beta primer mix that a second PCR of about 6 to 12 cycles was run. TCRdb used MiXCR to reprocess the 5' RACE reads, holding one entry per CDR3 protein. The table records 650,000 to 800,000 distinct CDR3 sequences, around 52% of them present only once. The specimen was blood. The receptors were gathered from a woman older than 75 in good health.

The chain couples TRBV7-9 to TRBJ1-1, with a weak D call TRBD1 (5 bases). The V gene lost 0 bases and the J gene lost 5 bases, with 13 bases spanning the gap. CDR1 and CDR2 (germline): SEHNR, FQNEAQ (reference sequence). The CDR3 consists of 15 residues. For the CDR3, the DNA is TGTGCCAGCAGCTTAGCTCTCACAGGCGGGACTGAAGCTTTCTTT. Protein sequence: CASSLALTGGTEAFF.

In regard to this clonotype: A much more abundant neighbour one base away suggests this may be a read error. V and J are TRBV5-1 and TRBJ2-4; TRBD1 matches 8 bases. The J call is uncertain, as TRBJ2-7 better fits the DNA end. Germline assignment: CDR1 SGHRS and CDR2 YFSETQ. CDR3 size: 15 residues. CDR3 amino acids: CASSFCRGLPHEQYF. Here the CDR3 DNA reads TGCGCCAGCAGCTTCTGCAGGGGGCTACCTCACGAGCAGTACTTC.

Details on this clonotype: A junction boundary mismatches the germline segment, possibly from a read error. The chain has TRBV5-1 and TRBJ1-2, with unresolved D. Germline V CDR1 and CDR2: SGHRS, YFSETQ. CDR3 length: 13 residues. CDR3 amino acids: CASSSVFNYGCTF. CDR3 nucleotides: TGCGCCAGCAGCTCAGTCTTTAACTATGGCTGCACCTTC.

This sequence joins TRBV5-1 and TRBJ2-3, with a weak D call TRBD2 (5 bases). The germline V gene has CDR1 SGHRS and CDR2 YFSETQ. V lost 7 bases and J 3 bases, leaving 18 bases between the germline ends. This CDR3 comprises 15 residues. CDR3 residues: CASVPIGLATDTQYF. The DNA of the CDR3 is TGCGCCAGCGTACCGATCGGGTTAGCGACAGATACGCAGTATTTT.

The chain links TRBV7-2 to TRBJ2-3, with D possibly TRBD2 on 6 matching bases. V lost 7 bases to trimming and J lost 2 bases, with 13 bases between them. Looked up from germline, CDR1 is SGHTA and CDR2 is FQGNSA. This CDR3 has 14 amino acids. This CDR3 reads CASNRDSPTDTQYF. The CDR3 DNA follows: TGTGCCAGCAACCGGGACTCCCCCACAGATACGCAGTATTTT. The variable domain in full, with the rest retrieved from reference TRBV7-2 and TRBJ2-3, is GAGVSQSPSNKVTEKGKDVELRCDPISGHTALYWYRQSLGQGLEFLIYFQGNSAPDKSGLPSDRFSAERTGGSVSTLTIQRTQQEDSAVYLCASNRDSPTDTQYFGPGTRLTVL.